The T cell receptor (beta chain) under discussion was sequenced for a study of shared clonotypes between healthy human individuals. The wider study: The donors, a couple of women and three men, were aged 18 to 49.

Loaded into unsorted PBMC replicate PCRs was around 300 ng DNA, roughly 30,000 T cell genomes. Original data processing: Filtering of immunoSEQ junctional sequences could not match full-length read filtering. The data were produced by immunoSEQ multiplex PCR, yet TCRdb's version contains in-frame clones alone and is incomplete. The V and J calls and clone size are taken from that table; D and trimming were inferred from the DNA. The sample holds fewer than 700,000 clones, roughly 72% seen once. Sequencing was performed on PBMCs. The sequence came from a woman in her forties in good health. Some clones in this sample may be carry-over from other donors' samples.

Written as DNA, the CDR3 is TGTGCCAGCAGCCACGGGCTGCGGCTAGCAAGCGACGAGCAGTACTTC. Translation gives CASSHGLRLASDEQYF. The chain couples TRBV5-6 to TRBJ2-7, with D perhaps TRBD2 (5 bases). CDR3 length: 16 residues. Trimming pared 4 bases from V and 5 bases from J, leaving 22 bases between. Looked up from germline, CDR1 is SGHDT and CDR2 is YYEEEE.